This entry describes one T cell receptor beta chain. CDR1 MNHEY and CDR2 SVGAGI come from the germline V gene. The ends were cut back, 6 bases at V and 5 bases at J, with 9 bases in the middle. The CDR3 spans 12 residues. The sample comes from a study of blood T cell repertoires in COVID-19. Study-level background: PBMCs, B-cell-depleted T cells, or T cells provided the cDNA or gDNA that made up the material.

Only in-frame clones appear in the TCRdb table, and some are missing; sequencing was by immunoSEQ multiplex PCR. This table has 110,000 to 150,000 clones, more than 70% appearing once. The rearrangement links TRBV6-5 to TRBJ2-3; possibly TRBD1 for D (5 bases). The receptor comes from a woman aged 50 to 65 with acute or convalescent COVID-19. Sequenced: peripheral blood. In nucleotides, the CDR3 is TGTGCCAGCAGACACCAGGGAGATACGCAGTATTTT. Its protein product is CASRHQGDTQYF.